This T cell receptor beta chain was observed in a study of T cell changes during pregnancy in multiple sclerosis. The CDR3 totals 12 residues. The V and J ends lost 5 bases and 7 bases respectively, with 12 bases between them. Germline loops: CDR1 MNHEY, CDR2 SMNVEV (reference sequence). Produced via immunoSEQ multiplex PCR; TCRdb's table is partial and in-frame only. The table has more than 30,000 clones, about 88% seen once. The chain joins TRBV27 to TRBJ2-7; no reliable D call. Material: CD8+ T cells from peripheral blood mononuclear cells, obtained in the second trimester of pregnancy. This TCR derives from a female donor with multiple sclerosis, enrolled in a pregnancy study. The CDR3 sequence: CASSSTDLEQYF. CDR3 coding DNA: TGTGCCAGCAGTAGCACTGATTTAGAGCAGTACTTC.